A selection of T cell receptor beta chains follows, all from one sample in a study of T cells in Graves' hyperthyroidism and ophthalmopathy. MiXCR, run by TCRdb on the multiplex PCR reads, gives a single entry per CDR3 protein. Of 550,000 to 700,000 distinct CDR3 sequences listed, around 45% are singletons. The sample consisted of peripheral blood or thyroid tissue (not recorded which). The receptors stem from an adult woman with Graves' disease, either hyperthyroidism or ophthalmopathy (not recorded which). Each CDR3 is given with its conserved first and last residue. Fields, in order: clone size, D gene, J gene, V gene, CDR3 DNA, CDR3 protein. D genes are given only for firm matches. The size of a clone is reported for some rows only, either as once, few or many, or as a class for expanded clones.

clone_size: -; d_call: -; j_call: TRBJ1-2; v_call: TRBV10-3; cdr3_nt: TGTGCCATCAGTGACCCCAGGAGAGGCTACACCTTC; cdr3_aa: CAISDPRRGYTF
clone_size: many; d_call: -; j_call: TRBJ1-1; v_call: TRBV24-1; cdr3_nt: TGTGCCCCCCGCCGGCAGTTCCTTCCTCGGGGCACTGAAGCTTTCTTT; cdr3_aa: CAPRRQFLPRGTEAFF
clone_size: -; d_call: TRBD1; j_call: TRBJ1-1; v_call: TRBV7-2; cdr3_nt: TGTGCCAGCGCCTTACAGGGGATGCGCGCTTTCTTT; cdr3_aa: CASALQGMRAFF
clone_size: -; d_call: TRBD1; j_call: TRBJ1-4; v_call: TRBV11-2; cdr3_nt: TGTGCCAGCTCACCCGGGACAGGGACTGAAAAACTGTTTTTT; cdr3_aa: CASSPGTGTEKLFF
clone_size: -; d_call: -; j_call: TRBJ2-7; v_call: TRBV25-1; cdr3_nt: TGTGCCAGCGCCAAGGGGGTCTCCTACGAGCAGTACTTC; cdr3_aa: CASAKGVSYEQYF
clone_size: -; d_call: -; j_call: TRBJ2-3; v_call: TRBV7-9; cdr3_nt: TGTGCCAGCAGCCGCCTCAAGGACCCTAGCACAGATACGCAGTATTTT; cdr3_aa: CASSRLKDPSTDTQYF
clone_size: many; d_call: -; j_call: TRBJ2-2; v_call: TRBV19; cdr3_nt: TGTGCCAGTAGTATGGTGGTAGCCACCGGGGAGCTGTTTTTT; cdr3_aa: CASSMVVATGELFF
clone_size: -; d_call: -; j_call: TRBJ1-6; v_call: TRBV18; cdr3_nt: TGTGCCAGCTCACCACGATCTCTTCAAAAGCCAAGCTCCTATAATTCACCCCTCCACTTT; cdr3_aa: CASSPRSLQKPSSYNSPLHF
clone_size: -; d_call: -; j_call: TRBJ2-5; v_call: TRBV7-6; cdr3_nt: TGTGCCAGCAGCCCCGTTTTTAAGGAGGCCGAAGAGACCCAGTACTTC; cdr3_aa: CASSPVFKEAEETQYF
clone_size: -; d_call: -; j_call: TRBJ1-3; v_call: TRBV7-9; cdr3_nt: TGTGCCAGCAGCTTAGGGACCATCTCTGGAAACACCATATATTTT; cdr3_aa: CASSLGTISGNTIYF
clone_size: many; d_call: -; j_call: TRBJ1-5; v_call: TRBV20-1; cdr3_nt: TGCAGTGCTAGTTTTCGCCGGTTAGGGTCTAATCAGCCCCAGCATTTT; cdr3_aa: CSASFRRLGSNQPQHF
clone_size: -; d_call: TRBD1; j_call: TRBJ2-7; v_call: TRBV2; cdr3_nt: TGTGCCAGCAGTGAGGCCGGGACAGGGGTAGGCGAGCAGTACTTC; cdr3_aa: CASSEAGTGVGEQYF